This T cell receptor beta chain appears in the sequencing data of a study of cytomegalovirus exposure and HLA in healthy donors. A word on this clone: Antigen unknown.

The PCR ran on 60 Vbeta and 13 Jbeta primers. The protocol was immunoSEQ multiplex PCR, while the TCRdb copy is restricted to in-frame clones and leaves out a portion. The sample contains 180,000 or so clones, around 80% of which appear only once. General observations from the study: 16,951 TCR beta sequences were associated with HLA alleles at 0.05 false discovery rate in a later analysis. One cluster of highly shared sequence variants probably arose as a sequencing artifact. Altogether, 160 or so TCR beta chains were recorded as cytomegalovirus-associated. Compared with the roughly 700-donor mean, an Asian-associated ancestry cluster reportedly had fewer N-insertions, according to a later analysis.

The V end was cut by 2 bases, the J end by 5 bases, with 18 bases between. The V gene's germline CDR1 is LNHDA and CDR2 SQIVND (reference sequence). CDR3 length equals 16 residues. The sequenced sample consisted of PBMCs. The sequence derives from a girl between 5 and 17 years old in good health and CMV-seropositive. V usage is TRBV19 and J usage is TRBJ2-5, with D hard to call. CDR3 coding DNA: TGTGCCAGTAGTATAAGATGGATCGAGACAACGGAGACCCAGTACTTC. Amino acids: CASSIRWIETTETQYF.